Given below is one TCR beta chain in context. Germline V gene data show CDR1 as SGHRS and CDR2 as YFSETQ. This CDR3 contains 15 residues. The ends were cut back, 4 bases at V and 1 base at J, with 13 bases in the middle. The entry originates in a study of shared clonotypes between healthy human individuals. Assay: immunoSEQ multiplex PCR; the TCRdb copy retains only in-frame clones and omits some. The table shows about 1.1 million clones, with around three quarters occurring only once. This TCR derives from a man younger than 35 in good health. Some clones in this sample may be carry-over from other donors' samples. The V gene is TRBV5-1, the J gene TRBJ2-3, with D maybe TRBD2 (6 bases). The specimen was memory CD4+ T cells from PBMCs. The subset is: CD45RA-negative fraction. Here the CDR3 reads CASSLRGSGTDTQYF. The DNA for the CDR3 is TGCGCCAGCAGCCTACGGGGGTCCGGCACAGATACGCAGTATTTT.